The clone carrying this TCR beta chain was observed a few times. No antigen is known for it. This sample was included in a study of T-cell memory formation after mild COVID-19. Study-level findings and limits: The CD4+ clones that contracted clustered mainly within CM and EM, and the CD8+ clones concentrated in EMRA. Day 37-peaking second-wave clones had unconfirmed SARS-CoV-2 specificity. Contracting clones, day 15 to 85, had balanced CD4/CD8, and later expanders favored CD4+.

With constant-segment primers, 5'RACE yielded cDNA libraries of TCR alpha and TCR beta that carried sample barcodes and UMIs. TCRdb redid the calling of the 5' RACE reads with MiXCR, one entry per CDR3 protein. This sample yields fewer than 300,000 distinct CDR3 sequences, of which roughly 18% are seen a single time; roughly 24% belongs to the top ten. The length of the CDR3 is 14 residues. Germline assignment: CDR1 MNHNY and CDR2 SVGAGI (reference sequence). V lost 2 bases, J lost 0 bases, and 8 bases lay in between. This TCR was sampled from a man aged 18 to 35 who had mild COVID-19 (a few samples of this study predate the infection). Cell type and time point are not known. The V and J genes are TRBV6-6 and TRBJ2-7, with a tentative D call TRBD2 (5 bases). The material sequenced was PBMCs or a T cell subset sorted from them (not recorded which). This chain's CDR3 is CASSYTDYSYEQYV. In DNA, the CDR3 is TGTGCCAGCAGTTACACCGACTACTCCTACGAGCAGTACGTC.